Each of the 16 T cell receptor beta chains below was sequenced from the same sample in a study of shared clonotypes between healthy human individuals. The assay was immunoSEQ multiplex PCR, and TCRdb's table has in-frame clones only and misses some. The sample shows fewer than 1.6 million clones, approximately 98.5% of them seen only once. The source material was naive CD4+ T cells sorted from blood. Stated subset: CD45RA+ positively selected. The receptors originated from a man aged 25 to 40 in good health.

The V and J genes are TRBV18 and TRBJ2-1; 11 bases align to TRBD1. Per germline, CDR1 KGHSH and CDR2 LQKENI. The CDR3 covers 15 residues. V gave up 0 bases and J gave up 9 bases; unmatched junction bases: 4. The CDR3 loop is CASSPPGQGVFEQFF. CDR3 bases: TGTGCCAGCTCACCACCGGGACAGGGGGTTTTTGAGCAGTTCTTC.

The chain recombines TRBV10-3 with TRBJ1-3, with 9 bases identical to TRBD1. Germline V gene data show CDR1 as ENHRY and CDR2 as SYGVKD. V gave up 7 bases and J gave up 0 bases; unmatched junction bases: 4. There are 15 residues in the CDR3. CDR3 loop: CAIKETGGSGNTIYF. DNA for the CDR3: TGTGCCATCAAGGAGACAGGGGGCTCTGGAAACACCATATATTTT.

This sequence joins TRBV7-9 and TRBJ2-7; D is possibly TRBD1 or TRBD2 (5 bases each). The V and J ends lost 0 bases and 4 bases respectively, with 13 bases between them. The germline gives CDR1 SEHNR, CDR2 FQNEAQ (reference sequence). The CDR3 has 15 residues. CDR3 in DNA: TGTGCCAGCAGCTTAGCCGGGACGGTGGGTTACGAGCAGTACTTC. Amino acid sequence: CASSLAGTVGYEQYF. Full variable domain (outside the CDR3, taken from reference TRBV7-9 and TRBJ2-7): DTGVSQNPRHKITKRGQNVTFRCDPISEHNRLYWYRQTLGQGPEFLTYFQNEAQLEKSRLLSDRFSAERPKGSFSTLEIQRTEQGDSAMYLCASSLAGTVGYEQYFGPGTRLTVT.

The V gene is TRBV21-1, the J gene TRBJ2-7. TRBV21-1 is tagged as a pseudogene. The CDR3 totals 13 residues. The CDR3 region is CASSKTATYEQYF. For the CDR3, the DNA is TGTGCCAGCAGCAAGACGGCCACCTACGAGCAGTACTTC.

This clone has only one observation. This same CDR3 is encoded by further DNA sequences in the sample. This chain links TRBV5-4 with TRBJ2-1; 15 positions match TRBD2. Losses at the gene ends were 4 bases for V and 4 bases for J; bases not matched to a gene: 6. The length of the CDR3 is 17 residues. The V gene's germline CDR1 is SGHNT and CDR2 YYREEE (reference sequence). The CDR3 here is CASSGGLAGGPYNEQFF. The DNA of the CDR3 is TGTGCCAGCAGCGGAGGACTAGCGGGAGGGCCGTACAATGAGCAGTTCTTC.

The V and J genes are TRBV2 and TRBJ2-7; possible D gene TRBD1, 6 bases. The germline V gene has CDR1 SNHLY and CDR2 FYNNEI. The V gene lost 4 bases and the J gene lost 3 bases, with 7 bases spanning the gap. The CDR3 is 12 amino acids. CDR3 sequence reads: CASSGQVYEQYF. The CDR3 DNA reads TGTGCCAGCAGTGGACAGGTCTACGAGCAGTACTTC.

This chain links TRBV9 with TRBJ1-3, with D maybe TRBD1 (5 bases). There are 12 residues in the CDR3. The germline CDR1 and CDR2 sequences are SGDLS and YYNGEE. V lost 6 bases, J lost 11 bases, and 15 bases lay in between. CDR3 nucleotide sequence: TGTGCCAGCACCAACAATGGACAACCCATATATTTT. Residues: CASTNNGQPIYF.

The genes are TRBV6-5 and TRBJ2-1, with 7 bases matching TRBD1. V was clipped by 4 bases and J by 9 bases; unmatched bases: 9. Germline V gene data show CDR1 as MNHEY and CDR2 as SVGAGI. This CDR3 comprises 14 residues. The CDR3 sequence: CASSSLVDRTEQFF. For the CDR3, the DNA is TGTGCCAGCAGTTCCCTTGTGGACAGGACTGAGCAGTTCTTC.

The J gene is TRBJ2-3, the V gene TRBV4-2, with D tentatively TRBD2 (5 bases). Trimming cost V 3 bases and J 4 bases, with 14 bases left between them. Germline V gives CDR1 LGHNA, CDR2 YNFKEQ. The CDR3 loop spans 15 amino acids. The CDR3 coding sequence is TGTGCCAGCAGCCATAGCGAAATAGTTGCAGATACGCAGTATTTT. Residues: CASSHSEIVADTQYF.

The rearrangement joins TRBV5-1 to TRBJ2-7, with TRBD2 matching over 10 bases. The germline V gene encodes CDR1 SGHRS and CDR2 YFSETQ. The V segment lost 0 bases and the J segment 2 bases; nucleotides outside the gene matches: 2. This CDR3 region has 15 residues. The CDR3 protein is CASSLVLAGTYEQYF. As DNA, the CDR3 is TGCGCCAGCAGCTTGGTACTAGCGGGAACCTACGAGCAGTACTTC.

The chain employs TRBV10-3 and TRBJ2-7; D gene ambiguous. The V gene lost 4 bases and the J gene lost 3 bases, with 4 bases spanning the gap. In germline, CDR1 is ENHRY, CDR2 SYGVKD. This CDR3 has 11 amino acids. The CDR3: CAISADYEQYF. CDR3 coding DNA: TGTGCCATCAGTGCTGACTACGAGCAGTACTTC.

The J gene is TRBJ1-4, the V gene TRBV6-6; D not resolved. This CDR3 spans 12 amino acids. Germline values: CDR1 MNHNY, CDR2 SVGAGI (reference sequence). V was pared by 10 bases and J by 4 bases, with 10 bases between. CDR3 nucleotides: TGTGCCACTAGGACTTATAATGAAAAACTGTTTTTT. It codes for CATRTYNEKLFF.

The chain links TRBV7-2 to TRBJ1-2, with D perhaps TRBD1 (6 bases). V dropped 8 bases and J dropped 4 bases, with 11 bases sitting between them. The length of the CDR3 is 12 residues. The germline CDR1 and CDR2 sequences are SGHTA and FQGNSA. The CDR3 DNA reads TGTGCCAGCGGAGGGGGGGCCTATGGCTACACCTTC. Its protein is CASGGGAYGYTF.

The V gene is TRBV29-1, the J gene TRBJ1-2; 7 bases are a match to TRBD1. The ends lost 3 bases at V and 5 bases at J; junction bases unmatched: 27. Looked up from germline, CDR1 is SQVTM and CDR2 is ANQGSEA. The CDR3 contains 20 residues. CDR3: CSVDHLWAEDYGQVGYGYTF. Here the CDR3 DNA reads TGCAGCGTTGATCATCTTTGGGCGGAAGATTACGGACAGGTTGGTTATGGCTACACCTTC.

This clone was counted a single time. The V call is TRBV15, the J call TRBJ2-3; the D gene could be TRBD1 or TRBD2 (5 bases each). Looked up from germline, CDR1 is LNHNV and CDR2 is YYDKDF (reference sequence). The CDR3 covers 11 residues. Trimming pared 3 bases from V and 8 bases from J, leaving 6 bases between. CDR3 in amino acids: CATSRGVTQYF. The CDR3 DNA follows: TGTGCCACCAGCAGGGGGGTTACGCAGTATTTT.

CDR3 residues: CAISEGTGAEAFF. CDR3 nucleotide sequence: TGTGCCATCAGTGAGGGGACAGGGGCTGAAGCTTTCTTT. The V call is TRBV10-3, the J call TRBJ1-1; TRBD1 aligns across 10 bases. Trimming cost V 2 bases and J 6 bases; bases outside gene matches: 0. The germline V gene encodes CDR1 ENHRY and CDR2 SYGVKD. The CDR3 is 13 residues long.